These T cell receptor beta chains were read from a single sample in a study of shared clonotypes between healthy human individuals. Some clones are missing from TCRdb's copy, which holds only in-frame ones; the method was immunoSEQ multiplex PCR. The sample shows 2 million to 2.5 million clones, around 93% of them seen only once. What was sequenced was naive CD8+ T cells from PBMCs. The receptors derive from a man between 18 and 35 years old in good health. Some clones in this sample may be carry-over from other donors' samples. The CDR3 runs from the conserved cysteine through the conserved F or W.

TRBV29-1	CSVGSGRITEAFF
TRBV7-9	CASSNTWGGDPYEQYF
TRBV27	CASSLSLTASPYEQYF
TRBV7-9	CASSSRELAIYEQFF
TRBV6-1	CASSEGLAVTYEQYF
TRBV19	CAKAGDETGPREDQPQHF
TRBV30	CAWSLTRDNEQFF
TRBV12-5	CASGLFRLAGGGGSYNEQFF
TRBV29-1	CSVGISSYEQYF
TRBV2	CASASRTTYEQYF
TRBV7-9	CASSTNQGFYGYTF
TRBV25-1	CASSEYSSPLGKAFF
TRBV9	CASSVSGRAKNIQYF
TRBV28	CASSPRTSTDQNEQYF
TRBV5-4	CASSLAQRESNKQFF
TRBV6-6	CASRMLETQYF
TRBV5-1	CASSFGANSGNTIYF
TRBV28	CASLTASSYEQYF
TRBV29-1	CSVGSGYGNQPQHF
TRBV6-1	CATRRQGTYEQYF
TRBV5-1	CASSSDRGTNEKLFF
TRBV7-9	CASSLDRAPQHF
TRBV6-1	CASTEPGHNYNEQFF
TRBV9	CASSPGGGGPNEQFF
TRBV6-6	CASSYSRAGELFF
TRBV29-1	CSFWDTANYGYTF
TRBV7-9	CASSPPDGFYNEQFF
TRBV9	CASSEGTGSYEQYF
TRBV19	CASSTRTVNTEAFF
TRBV29-1	CSARGRGTGELFF
TRBV28	CASSPGAGEQYF
TRBV27	CASRFRDRDDGEQFF
TRBV7-6	CASSLSGRSLSAGELFF
TRBV4-2	CASSPQGILDTEAFF
TRBV5-6	CASSLGGGHTTGELFF